The rows below give T cell receptor beta chains drawn from one sample of a study of blood T cell repertoires in COVID-19. TCRdb keeps only in-frame clones here, not all; method: immunoSEQ multiplex PCR. This sample yields roughly 250,000 clones, of which roughly 90% are seen a single time; around 7.2% belongs to the top ten. Material for sequencing was peripheral blood. The receptors stem from a man in his fifties or sixties who had recovered from COVID-19. CDR3s include the opening cysteine and the closing phenylalanine or tryptophan. Only part of the rows carry a size: once, few, many, or a class if the clone is expanded.

size: .
V: TRBV19
J: TRBJ1-5
CDR3: CASSGTGWGNQPQHF

size: .
V: TRBV9
J: TRBJ2-1
CDR3: CASSFTAPGLTRNEQFF

size: .
V: TRBV6-5
J: TRBJ1-1
CDR3: CANQDGGNTEAFF

size: .
V: TRBV10-3
J: TRBJ1-3
CDR3: CAIGGSGNTIYF

size: .
V: TRBV7-9
J: TRBJ1-6
CDR3: CASSPGGALHF

size: .
V: TRBV30
J: TRBJ2-3
CDR3: CALKTGLFTDTQYF

size: once
V: TRBV3-1/TRBV3-2
J: TRBJ2-3
CDR3: CATNSGGPSTDTQYF

size: .
V: TRBV18
J: TRBJ2-2
CDR3: CASSPTGDQTGELFF

size: .
V: TRBV21-1
J: TRBJ1-1
CDR3: CATSTGLRGRQGIWSTEAFF

size: .
V: TRBV7-2
J: TRBJ1-4
CDR3: CASSLGDRVGSGEKLFF

size: .
V: TRBV10-3
J: TRBJ2-2
CDR3: CAIRLRDRGNTGELFF

size: .
V: TRBV5-1
J: TRBJ1-6
CDR3: CASTKVTGGSSPLHF

size: .
V: TRBV5-1
J: TRBJ2-3
CDR3: CASSWGTVNTDTQYF

size: .
V: TRBV19
J: TRBJ2-7
CDR3: CASSILTAYEQYF

size: .
V: TRBV11-2
J: TRBJ1-1
CDR3: CASSLGGHPNTEAFF

size: .
V: TRBV16
J: TRBJ1-5
CDR3: CASSQSQGRNQPQHF

size: .
V: TRBV28
J: TRBJ1-4
CDR3: CASSLAGGATNEKLFF

size: .
V: TRBV18
J: TRBJ2-1
CDR3: CASSPPERGARLGQFF

size: .
V: TRBV7-6
J: TRBJ1-5
CDR3: CASSATGVWGQPQHF

size: .
V: TRBV5-6
J: TRBJ1-5
CDR3: CASSSLTLAGGLGNQPQHF

size: .
V: TRBV7-8
J: TRBJ2-2
CDR3: CASSLVLSRGPTGELFF

size: .
V: TRBV18
J: TRBJ1-2
CDR3: CASSPPVQGYGYTF

size: once
V: TRBV9
J: TRBJ2-2
CDR3: CASSVGPRGAGELFF

size: .
V: TRBV5-1
J: TRBJ2-7
CDR3: CASSSGTGWPYEQYF

size: .
V: TRBV7-9
J: TRBJ1-5
CDR3: CASSGTGSNQPQHF

size: .
V: TRBV11-3
J: TRBJ2-3
CDR3: CASSLGHSGGPDTQYF

size: .
V: TRBV6-5
J: TRBJ2-7
CDR3: CASSSRQGAPYEQYF

size: .
V: TRBV5-4
J: TRBJ1-2
CDR3: CASSLGGQNYGYTF

size: .
V: TRBV7-9
J: TRBJ2-3
CDR3: CASSLTRFGTDTQYF

size: .
V: TRBV6-5
J: TRBJ2-7
CDR3: CASATGAFYEQYF

size: .
V: TRBV30
J: TRBJ2-1
CDR3: CAWSVRLAANEQFF

size: .
V: TRBV5-4
J: TRBJ1-2
CDR3: CASSLMISGTPYGYTF

size: .
V: TRBV4-1
J: TRBJ2-7
CDR3: CASSHGGQIAPAYEQYF

size: .
V: TRBV19
J: TRBJ2-6
CDR3: CASSIVGANVLTF

size: .
V: TRBV18
J: TRBJ2-7
CDR3: CASSPARQGQPYEQYF

size: few
V: TRBV4-2
J: TRBJ1-2
CDR3: CASSQEGRKLGGYTF

size: .
V: TRBV24-1
J: TRBJ2-1
CDR3: CATRDRGGREQFF

size: .
V: TRBV6-2/TRBV6-3
J: TRBJ1-5
CDR3: CASSYSYRDNQPQHF

size: once
V: TRBV14
J: TRBJ1-1
CDR3: CASSPNYGQIQNTEAFF

size: once
V: TRBV19
J: TRBJ1-5
CDR3: CASSPTTGFSNQPQHF

size: .
V: TRBV9
J: TRBJ2-2
CDR3: CASSVLGSGGAGELFF

size: .
V: TRBV4-1
J: TRBJ1-3
CDR3: CASSLQVTGSAGNTIYF

size: .
V: TRBV12-5
J: TRBJ2-2
CDR3: CASGLVLGRGLTGELFF

size: once
V: TRBV6-5
J: TRBJ2-2
CDR3: CASRTIGGGTGELFF

size: .
V: TRBV5-8
J: TRBJ2-3
CDR3: CASSLVAERFTDTQYF

size: .
V: TRBV5-6
J: TRBJ1-5
CDR3: CASSLRQGIRSNQPQHF

size: once
V: TRBV10-3
J: TRBJ2-7
CDR3: CAISEAGTGGREQYF

size: .
V: TRBV7-8
J: TRBJ1-4
CDR3: CASSLAGVTNEKLFF

size: .
V: TRBV19
J: TRBJ1-2
CDR3: CASSIPFTAYGYTF

size: .
V: TRBV6-1
J: TRBJ2-2
CDR3: CASSDPGQPGTGELFF

size: .
V: TRBV19
J: TRBJ1-6
CDR3: CASSPPLGTGVNSPLHF

size: .
V: TRBV5-1
J: TRBJ1-3
CDR3: CASTARGANSGNTIYF

size: .
V: TRBV4-2
J: TRBJ1-1
CDR3: CASSQGTQGARGTEAFF

size: .
V: TRBV19
J: TRBJ1-4
CDR3: CASSDDTISEKLFF

size: .
V: TRBV11-3
J: TRBJ1-1
CDR3: CATRNHMNTEAFF

size: .
V: TRBV12-3/TRBV12-4
J: TRBJ1-1
CDR3: CASSIRQATEAFF

size: .
V: TRBV12-2
J: TRBJ2-7
CDR3: CASRPGTGFSSYEQYF

size: .
V: TRBV28
J: TRBJ1-5
CDR3: CASNQAGGVNQPQHF